The 14 T cell receptor beta chains listed next were all sequenced from one sample in a study of cytomegalovirus exposure and HLA in healthy donors. Primers: 60 Vbeta forward and 13 Jbeta reverse. Libraries were prepared by immunoSEQ multiplex PCR; TCRdb keeps only in-frame clonotypes and omits some of them. The sample shows hundreds of thousands of clones, approximately 81% of them seen only once. The specimen sequenced was PBMCs. These receptors all stem from a girl aged 2-10 years in good health and CMV-seronegative.

Notes on this clone: An end of the junction differs from the germline gene, which may be a read error. Other DNA sequences in this sample translate to the same CDR3. The rearrangement uses TRBV5-1 and TRBJ1-2; maybe TRBD1 (6 bases). The germline V gene has CDR1 SGHRS and CDR2 YFSETQ. This CDR3 has 13 residues. The DNA for the CDR3 is TGCGCCAGCAGCTTGGAGACAGGCTATGGCTACACCTTT. This codes for CASSLETGYGYTF.

The chain employs TRBV7-6 and TRBJ1-4; 7 nucleotides align to TRBD1. Germline CDR1 and CDR2: SGHVS and FNYEAQ. This CDR3 has 14 residues. V lost 5 bases to trimming and J lost 4 bases; unmatched junction nucleotides: 4. The CDR3 here is CASSRDSRNEKLFF. DNA of the CDR3: TGTGCCAGCAGCCGGGACAGCCGTAATGAAAAACTGTTTTTT.

As for this clone: One end of the junction is discordant with germline, which a read error may explain. In the same sample, other DNA sequences code for this CDR3. The rearrangement uses TRBV30 and TRBJ2-7, with D perhaps TRBD1 (6 bases). This CDR3 is 16 amino acids long. Germline-derived CDR1 and CDR2 are GTSNPN and SVGIG (reference sequence). The CDR3 reads CAWKDPGTGSPYEQYF. The CDR3, as DNA: TGCGCCTGGAAAGACCCCGGAACAGGGTCTCCCTACGAGCAGTACTTC.

V and J are TRBV4-2 and TRBJ1-1, with unresolved D. The V end was cut by 1 base, the J end by 11 bases, with 11 bases between. This CDR3 has 12 amino acids. The germline V gene encodes CDR1 LGHNA and CDR2 YNFKEQ. Here the CDR3 reads CASSQGSVEAFF. The DNA of the CDR3 is TGTGCCAGCAGCCAAGGGTCGGTTGAGGCTTTCTTT.

The rearrangement links TRBV23-1 to TRBJ1-4; possible D gene TRBD1, 5 bases. TRBV23-1 counts as an open reading frame of uncertain function. This CDR3 region has 17 residues. The V end lost 0 bases, the J end lost 0 bases, and 11 bases lay between the germline ends. For the CDR3, the DNA is TGCGCCAGCAGTCAATCGCCGGGGGGACCAACTAATGAAAAACTGTTTTTT. Protein sequence: CASSQSPGGPTNEKLFF.

The rearrangement uses TRBV5-4 and TRBJ2-3; D might be TRBD2 (7 bases). The CDR3 consists of 15 residues. Trimming removed 1 base at V and 1 base at J, with 10 bases between. Germline V gene data show CDR1 as SGHNT and CDR2 as YYREEE (reference sequence). The CDR3 DNA reads as TGTGCCAGCAGCTTGCGGGGGGCCCGCACAGATACGCAGTATTTT. It encodes CASSLRGARTDTQYF. Combining the CDR3 with reference TRBV5-4 and TRBJ2-3 gives the whole variable domain ETGVTQSPTHLIKTRGQQVTLRCSSQSGHNTVSWYQQALGQGPQFIFQYYREEENGRGNFPPRFSGLQFPNYSSELNVNALELDDSALYLCASSLRGARTDTQYFGPGTRLTVL.

The V call is TRBV30, the J call TRBJ2-5; TRBD1 agrees at 8 bases. The CDR3 runs 16 residues. CDR1 GTSNPN and CDR2 SVGIG come from the germline V gene (reference sequence). V lost 2 bases and J lost 2; bases outside the gene matches: 10. The chain's CDR3 is CAWSRLGQAIQETQYF. CDR3 sequence (DNA): TGTGCCTGGAGTAGATTGGGACAGGCCATACAAGAGACCCAGTACTTC.

This clone occurred once. V and J are TRBV5-5 and TRBJ2-5; 10 nucleotides align to TRBD2. The DNA end favors TRBJ2-7, so the J call may be wrong. The CDR3 is 17 residues long. Germline assignment: CDR1 SGHKS and CDR2 YYEKEE (reference sequence). The DNA for the CDR3 is TGTGCCAGCAGCCTCACCCTCGGACTAGCGGACCTATACGAGCAGTACTTC. This gives the protein CASSLTLGLADLYEQYF.

The genes are TRBV20-1 and TRBJ2-1; unclear D gene. CDR1 and CDR2 from the germline V gene are DFQATT and SNEGSKA (reference sequence). V lost 3 bases and J 10 bases, leaving 7 bases between the germline ends. The CDR3 has 10 residues. The CDR3 DNA is TGCAGTGCTAGGTACGGGGAGCAGTTCTTC. The encoded protein is CSARYGEQFF.

This clone has a handful of counts. The chain uses TRBV7-2 and TRBJ2-2; TRBD1 agrees at 7 bases. CDR1 and CDR2 (germline): SGHTA, FQGNSA. The CDR3 covers 16 residues. J was trimmed by 1 base and V by 2 bases; bases with no gene match: 4. The CDR3 is CASSLQGVKNTGELFF. The CDR3 region has the DNA TGTGCCAGCAGCTTACAGGGGGTGAAGAACACCGGGGAGCTGTTTTTT.

This chain uses TRBV9 with TRBJ2-3, with TRBD2 as a possible D gene (6 bases). Germline V CDR1 and CDR2: SGDLS, YYNGEE. The CDR3 loop spans 15 amino acids. Deletions cut 1 base from V and 0 bases from J, with 9 bases between. CDR3 DNA: TGTGCCAGCAGCGTACCGGGACTCAGCACAGATACGCAGTATTTT. Amino acid sequence: CASSVPGLSTDTQYF.

J is TRBJ2-3 and V is TRBV27; TRBD1 is a possible D gene (5 bases). The CDR3 sequence is 11 residues long. V was trimmed by 5 bases and J by 5 bases, leaving 5 bases between them. From germline, CDR1 is MNHEY and CDR2 SMNVEV (reference sequence). CDR3 bases: TGTGCCAGCAGTCAGGGAGATACGCAGTATTTT. It encodes CASSQGDTQYF.

This chain links TRBV11-2 with TRBJ2-7; 7 bases fit TRBD2. Trimming removed 1 base from V and 2 bases from J; junction bases left unmatched: 2. The V gene's germline CDR1 is SGHAT and CDR2 FQNNGV. This CDR3 is 14 amino acids long. CDR3 sequence reads: CASSLAGGTYEQYF. The CDR3 DNA sequence: TGTGCCAGCAGCTTAGCGGGAGGAACCTACGAGCAGTACTTC.

The chain employs TRBV30 and TRBJ1-3; 8 bases map to TRBD1. This CDR3 spans 17 amino acids. Germline V gene data show CDR1 as GTSNPN and CDR2 as SVGIG (reference sequence). J gave up 0 bases and V 3 bases, and 10 bases lay outside the gene matches. CDR3 DNA: TGTGCCTGGAGCAGGAGGGACAGGCTTTCCTCTGGAAACACCATATATTTT. Amino acid sequence: CAWSRRDRLSSGNTIYF.